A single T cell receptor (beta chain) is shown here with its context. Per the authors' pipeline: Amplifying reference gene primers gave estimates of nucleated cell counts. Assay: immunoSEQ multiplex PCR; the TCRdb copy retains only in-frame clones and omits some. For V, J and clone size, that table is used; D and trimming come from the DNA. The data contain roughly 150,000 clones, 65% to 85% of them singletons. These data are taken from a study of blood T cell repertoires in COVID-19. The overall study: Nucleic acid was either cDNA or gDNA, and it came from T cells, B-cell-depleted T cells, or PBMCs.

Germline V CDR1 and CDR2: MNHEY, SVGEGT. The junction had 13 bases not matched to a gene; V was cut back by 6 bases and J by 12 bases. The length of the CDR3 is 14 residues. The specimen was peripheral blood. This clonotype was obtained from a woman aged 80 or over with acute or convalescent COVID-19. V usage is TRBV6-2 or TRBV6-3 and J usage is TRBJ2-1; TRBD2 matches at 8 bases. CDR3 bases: TGTGCCAGCAGCGATCCGGGACTAGTGAATCGGCAGTTCTTC. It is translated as CASSDPGLVNRQFF.